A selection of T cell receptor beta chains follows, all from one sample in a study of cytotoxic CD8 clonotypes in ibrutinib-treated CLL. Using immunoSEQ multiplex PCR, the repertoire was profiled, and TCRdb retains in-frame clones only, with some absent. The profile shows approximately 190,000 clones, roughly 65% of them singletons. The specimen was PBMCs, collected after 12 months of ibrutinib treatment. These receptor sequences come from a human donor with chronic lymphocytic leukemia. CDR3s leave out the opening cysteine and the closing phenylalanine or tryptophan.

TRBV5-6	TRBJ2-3	ASSLGLSGTDTQY
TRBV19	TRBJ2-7	ASSGAGPTYEQY
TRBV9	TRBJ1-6	ASSVEAGRHSNSPLH
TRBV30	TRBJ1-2	AGDRPYGYT
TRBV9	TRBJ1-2	ASTKRGFDGYT
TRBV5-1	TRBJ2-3	ASSLVVITDTQY
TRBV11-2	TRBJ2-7	ASSSSYEQY
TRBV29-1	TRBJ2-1	SVRNEQF
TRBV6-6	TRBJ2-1	ASSSTTREQF
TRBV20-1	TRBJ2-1	SARRMGEQF
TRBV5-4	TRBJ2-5	ASSLVSETQY
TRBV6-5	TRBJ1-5	ASRVTGISNQPQH
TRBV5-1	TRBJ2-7	ASSWDGGSSYEQY
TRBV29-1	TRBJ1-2	SVEGGTMFTGGAYGYT
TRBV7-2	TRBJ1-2	ASSTRQGEVGGYT
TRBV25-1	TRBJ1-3	ASILQGSRGNTIY
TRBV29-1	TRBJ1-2	SVEDWGVNYGYT
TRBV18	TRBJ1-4	ASTVGQGAQEKLF
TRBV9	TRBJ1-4	ASNHGSGSHRPNEKLF
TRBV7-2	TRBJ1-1	ASSPTGLRTEAF
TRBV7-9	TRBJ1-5	ASSLGQGGQPQH
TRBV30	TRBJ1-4	AWSVFPGNEKLF
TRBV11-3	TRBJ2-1	ASSSGTSGLNEQF
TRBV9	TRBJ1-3	ASSAETPGRRVYGRNTIY
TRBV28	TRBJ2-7	ASSRGGGPSEQY
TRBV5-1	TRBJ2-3	ASSLRQGTDTQY
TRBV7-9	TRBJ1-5	ASSSTGENGQPQH
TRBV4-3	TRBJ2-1	ASSQEAGGPNEQF
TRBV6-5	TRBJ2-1	ASSYRTGNDEQF
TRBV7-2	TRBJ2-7	ASSPGGAREQY
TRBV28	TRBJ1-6	ATRFPGQGERSPLH
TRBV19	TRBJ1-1	ASRLVVNTEAF
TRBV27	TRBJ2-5	ASSLYTVQETQY
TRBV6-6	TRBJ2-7	ASRVSGSSYEQY
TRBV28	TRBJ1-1	ASSFGTVGVMNTEAF
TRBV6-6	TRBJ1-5	ASSYWAQPQH
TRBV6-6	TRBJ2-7	ATRDNPYEQY
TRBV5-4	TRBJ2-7	ASRGQGSSYEQY
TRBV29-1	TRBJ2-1	SVDASGLLNEQF
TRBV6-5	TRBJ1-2	ASSPTTLDGYT